The 30 T cell receptor beta chains reported below all come from one sample, sequenced in a study of CD8 T cells in ankylosing spondylitis. TCRdb itself ran the 5' RACE reads through MiXCR, one entry per CDR3 protein. The repertoire holds about 130,000 distinct CDR3 sequences, with around 7% as singletons. The sequencing sample was made of blood, either unsorted or a sorted T cell fraction (not recorded which). Receptors originate from a male donor with ankylosing spondylitis or in good health (not recorded which).

The sample holds many counts of this clonotype. This chain connects TRBV7-2 to TRBJ2-1; 8 bases are a match to TRBD2. Germline lookup yields CDR1 SGHTA and CDR2 FQGNSA. Germline trimming cut 5 bases from V and 16 bases from J; bases unmatched to any gene: 13. This CDR3 spans 13 amino acids. The CDR3 reads CASSPSGGLEVFF. In DNA, the CDR3 is TGTGCCAGCAGCCCCTCGGGGGGACTAGAAGTATTCTTC.

This clonotype showed up many times. The V call is TRBV19, the J call TRBJ2-1, with 8 bases lining up with TRBD1. Trimming cost V 9 bases and J 1 base; bases outside gene matches: 5. The CDR3 consists of 14 residues. Germline CDR1 is LNHDA and CDR2 is SQIVND (reference sequence). The CDR3 nucleotides are TGTGCCAGCCAAAGGACAGGGTCCTACAATGAGCAGTTCTTC. Amino acids: CASQRTGSYNEQFF.

The chain is built from TRBV18 and TRBJ2-5, with D uncertain. Germline CDR1 KGHSH, CDR2 LQKENI. This CDR3 is built from 14 residues. Deletions cut 2 bases from V and 2 bases from J, with 9 bases between. The CDR3 DNA sequence: TGTGCCAGCTCACCAGGCCCACTACAAGAGACCCAGTACTTC. It encodes CASSPGPLQETQYF.

This clonotype was counted at least ten times. V is TRBV5-1 and J is TRBJ2-5; TRBD1 agrees at 9 bases. CDR3 length equals 14 residues. The ends lost 4 bases at V and 5 bases at J; junction bases unmatched: 6. Germline CDR1 reads SGHRS; CDR2 reads YFSETQ. The CDR3 DNA sequence: TGCGCCAGCAGCACGGGACAGGGTCTTGAGACCCAGTACTTC. Translating it yields CASSTGQGLETQYF.

In this sample, this clonotype turned up a few times. The chain is built from TRBV7-2 and TRBJ2-7, with TRBD2 matching over 11 bases. This CDR3 is 16 amino acids long. Germline CDR1 is SGHTA and CDR2 is FQGNSA. The ends lost 4 bases at V and 5 bases at J; junction bases unmatched: 10. CDR3 sequence: CASSWGLAGGHNEQYF. CDR3 nucleotides: TGTGCCAGCAGCTGGGGCCTAGCGGGAGGCCATAACGAGCAGTACTTC. The full variable domain, with the rest looked up from reference TRBV7-2 and TRBJ2-7, is GAGVSQSPSNKVTEKGKDVELRCDPISGHTALYWYRQSLGQGLEFLIYFQGNSAPDKSGLPSDRFSAERTGGSVSTLTIQRTQQEDSAVYLCASSWGLAGGHNEQYFGPGTRLTVT.

This clonotype has ten or more counts. The CDR3 sequence: CSAPRVSTTEAFF. The DNA of the CDR3 is TGCAGTGCCCCCAGGGTAAGCACCACTGAAGCTTTCTTT. The chain has TRBV20-1 and TRBJ1-1; D is perhaps TRBD1 (5 bases). Trimming took 6 bases from V and 4 from J, leaving 15 bases between them. There are 13 residues in the CDR3. CDR1 DFQATT and CDR2 SNEGSKA come from the germline V gene (reference sequence).

Concerning this clonotype itself: A much larger clone lies one base from this, so it may be a read error. The chain recombines TRBV7-2 with TRBJ2-5; D not certain. Trimming pared 5 bases from V and 5 bases from J, leaving 15 bases between. Germline CDR1 and CDR2: SGHTA and FQGNSA. The CDR3 has 14 amino acids. CDR3 residues: CASSPRPAMETQYF. Written as DNA, the CDR3 is TGTGCCAGCAGCCCAAGGCCAGCGATGGAGACCCAGTACTTC. Looking up the rest from reference TRBV7-2 and TRBJ2-5 gives the full variable domain: GAGVSQSPSNKVTEKGKDVELRCDPISGHTALYWYRQSLGQGLEFLIYFQGNSAPDKSGLPSDRFSAERTGGSVSTLTIQRTQQEDSAVYLCASSPRPAMETQYFGPGTRLLVL.

This clonotype was detected ten times or more. The chain is built from TRBV20-1 and TRBJ1-1; D is unresolved. V dropped 3 bases and J dropped 0 bases, with 5 bases sitting between them. This CDR3 spans 12 amino acids. Germline loops: CDR1 DFQATT, CDR2 SNEGSKA (reference sequence). This CDR3 reads CSARRMNTEAFF. The CDR3 coding sequence is TGCAGTGCTAGGAGGATGAACACTGAAGCTTTCTTT.

This clonotype came up many times. Here the CDR3 reads CSARALPGGQFF. The DNA of the CDR3 is TGCAGTGCTAGAGCCCTGCCTGGGGGCCAATTCTTC. The chain joins TRBV20-1 to TRBJ2-1, with D maybe TRBD1 (6 bases). Germline values: CDR1 DFQATT, CDR2 SNEGSKA (reference sequence). The CDR3 extends over 12 amino acids. The V and J ends lost 1 base and 16 bases respectively, with 17 bases between them.

This clonotype was counted at least ten times. The V gene is TRBV5-1, the J gene TRBJ2-7; possible D gene TRBD2, 6 bases. The V end was cut by 4 bases, the J end by 3 bases, with 14 bases between. This CDR3 contains 14 residues. Germline values: CDR1 SGHRS, CDR2 YFSETQ. The CDR3 region is CASSGSLGGYEQYF. CDR3 nucleotides: TGCGCCAGCAGCGGTTCTCTGGGGGGCTACGAGCAGTACTTC.

This clonotype came up a few times. The V gene is TRBV7-9, the J gene TRBJ2-1, with 10 bases lining up with TRBD2. The germline CDR1 and CDR2 sequences are SEHNR and FQNEAQ (reference sequence). V was pared by 3 bases and J by 8 bases, with 7 bases of the junction left unmatched. The CDR3 has 15 residues. The CDR3, as DNA: TGTGCCAGCAGCTTCAGGACAGCGGGAGGGGATGAGCAGTTCTTC. Its protein is CASSFRTAGGDEQFF.

Many counts were recorded for this clonotype. The rearrangement uses TRBV6-4 and TRBJ2-3; D uncertain. V was clipped by 2 bases and J by 4 bases, with 4 bases between them. Germline V gives CDR1 MRHNA, CDR2 SNTAGT. This CDR3 has 12 amino acids. CDR3 in DNA: TGTGCCAGCAGTGACGAGGCAGATACGCAGTATTTT. This codes for CASSDEADTQYF.

This clonotype has ten or more counts. The V call is TRBV5-1, the J call TRBJ2-3, with 13 positions matching TRBD2. CDR3 length: 16 residues. V dropped 3 bases and J dropped 8; count of bases not matched to a gene: 9. CDR1 is SGHRS, CDR2 YFSETQ, per germline. For the CDR3, the DNA is TGCGCCAGCAGCTCTGGGACTAGCGGGGTTTTGGGTACGCAGTATTTT. Its protein product is CASSSGTSGVLGTQYF.

This clonotype was picked up a small number of times. The rearrangement joins TRBV23-1 to TRBJ2-3; D ambiguous. TRBV23-1 is labeled an ORF, and its function is uncertain. Trimming shortened V by 0 bases and J by 10 bases, and 14 bases separated the two germline ends. This CDR3 is 14 amino acids long. CDR3 in DNA: TGCGCCAGCAGTCAATCCCCCCTTATTGTGGCGCAGTATTTT. Its translation: CASSQSPLIVAQYF.

This clonotype was seen at least ten times. The chain joins TRBV5-1 to TRBJ2-3; 8 nucleotides match TRBD1. The CDR3 loop spans 15 amino acids. V was clipped by 0 bases and J by 11 bases; unmatched bases: 11. The germline V gene encodes CDR1 SGHRS and CDR2 YFSETQ. CDR3 sequence (DNA): TGCGCCAGCAGCTTGGGCGTCATGGGACAGGAACTGCAGTATTTT. It encodes CASSLGVMGQELQYF.

This clonotype was seen repeatedly, ten times or more. The rearrangement links TRBV5-1 to TRBJ2-1; 10 nucleotides align to TRBD2. V was pared by 0 bases and J by 4 bases, with 4 bases of the junction left unmatched. Germline assignment: CDR1 SGHRS and CDR2 YFSETQ. CDR3 length: 16 residues. CDR3 bases: TGCGCCAGCAGCTTGGTGGGTAGCGGGGGGTACAATGAGCAGTTCTTC. Translated, it gives CASSLVGSGGYNEQFF.

To note about this clonotype: A read error may account for a junction end that differs from germline. The gene calls are TRBV7-2 and TRBJ2-7; no firm D call. Germline V lookup: CDR1 SGHTA, CDR2 FQGNSA. This CDR3 region has 13 residues. The CDR3 reads CASSPQEQPGWHF. Written as DNA, the CDR3 is TGTGCCAGCAGCCCCCAGGAACAGCCCGGCTGGCACTTC. The full variable domain, its missing parts supplied by reference TRBV7-2 and TRBJ2-7, is GAGVSQSPSNKVTEKGKDVELRCDPISGHTALYWYRQSLGQGLEFLIYFQGNSAPDKSGLPSDRFSAERTGGSVSTLTIQRTQQEDSAVYLCASSPQEQPGWHFGPGTRLTVT.

The gene calls are TRBV18 and TRBJ2-1; weak D call: TRBD1 (6 bases). This CDR3 comprises 15 residues. Germline-derived CDR1 and CDR2 are KGHSH and LQKENI. Trimming took 3 bases from V and 6 from J, leaving 15 bases between them. CDR3 region: CASSPSGAVANEQFF. CDR3 in DNA: TGTGCCAGCTCACCCTCAGGGGCCGTAGCCAATGAGCAGTTCTTC.

This clonotype appeared many times. The chain carries TRBV6-1 and TRBJ2-7; 10 nucleotides line up with TRBD2. The CDR3 length is 17 residues. Germline CDR1 reads MNHNS; CDR2 reads SASEGT. The J segment lost 0 bases and the V segment lost 2 bases, leaving 7 bases of the junction unmatched. The CDR3 here is CASSEQLAGTFSYEQYF. The DNA of the CDR3 is TGTGCCAGCAGTGAACAACTAGCGGGAACCTTCTCCTACGAGCAGTACTTC.

This clonotype was counted at least ten times. The chain combines TRBV5-1 with TRBJ2-7; D possibly corresponds to TRBD1 (6 bases). The CDR3 extends over 14 amino acids. Germline values: CDR1 SGHRS, CDR2 YFSETQ. V was shortened by 0 bases and J by 2 bases, with 9 bases between the two germline ends. The CDR3 nucleotides are TGCGCCAGCAGCTTGGATGGACAGACCTACGAGCAGTACTTC. Residues: CASSLDGQTYEQYF.

This clonotype was found many times. This chain uses TRBV12-3 or TRBV12-4 with TRBJ1-5, with D maybe TRBD1 (5 bases). V was pared by 2 bases and J by 3 bases, with 11 bases between. The CDR3 contains 15 residues. CDR3 DNA: TGTGCCAGCAGTTTAATGGCAGGGCTCAATCAGCCCCAGCATTTT. Translating it yields CASSLMAGLNQPQHF.

This clonotype was detected ten times or more. The V call is TRBV15, the J call TRBJ2-2, with a tentative D call TRBD2 (6 bases). V was clipped by 8 bases and J by 0 bases, with 13 bases between them. CDR1 LNHNV and CDR2 YYDKDF come from the germline V gene (reference sequence). The CDR3 has 15 amino acids. CDR3 amino acids: CATAWDSTNTGELFF. In DNA, the CDR3 is TGTGCCACCGCATGGGACTCCACGAACACCGGGGAGCTGTTTTTT.

This clonotype was found many times. The chain links TRBV19 to TRBJ2-1; 12 bases match TRBD2. Germline V gene sequence: CDR1 LNHDA, CDR2 SQIVND (reference sequence). V shed 5 bases and J 7 bases; nucleotides not matched to a gene: 9. The CDR3 has 16 amino acids. The CDR3 coding sequence is TGTGCCAGTAGTGCTCTAGCGGGGGGGCTTAGGAATGAGCAGTTCTTC. It specifies CASSALAGGLRNEQFF. Full variable domain (missing parts from reference TRBV19 and TRBJ2-1): DGGITQSPKYLFRKEGQNVTLSCEQNLNHDAMYWYRQDPGQGLRLIYYSQIVNDFQKGDIAEGYSVSREKKESFPLTVTSAQKNPTAFYLCASSALAGGLRNEQFFGPGTRLTVL.

This clonotype came up many times. The chain joins TRBV20-1 to TRBJ2-7; a possible D gene is TRBD2 (6 bases). Trimming pared 6 bases from V and 4 bases from J, leaving 16 bases between. The CDR3 runs 13 residues. The germline CDR1 and CDR2 sequences are DFQATT and SNEGSKA (reference sequence). The CDR3 loop reads CSALRTNLYEQYF. The CDR3 bases are TGCAGTGCCCTCCGGACTAACTTATACGAGCAGTACTTC.

This clonotype was seen at least ten times. The chain carries TRBV6-1 and TRBJ2-1, with 8 bases lining up with TRBD1. With 5 bases clipped from V and 6 bases from J, the junction kept 9 bases outside the gene matches. Germline loops: CDR1 MNHNS, CDR2 SASEGT. CDR3 length equals 15 residues. CDR3: CASSLLRTGSNEQFF. CDR3 bases: TGTGCCAGCAGTCTCTTGAGGACAGGGAGCAATGAGCAGTTCTTC.

This clonotype was recorded many times. V and J are TRBV5-6 and TRBJ2-5; D unclear. Trimming pared 6 bases from V and 4 bases from J, leaving 22 bases between. The germline gives CDR1 SGHDT, CDR2 YYEEEE. CDR3 size: 16 residues. In DNA, the CDR3 is TGTGCCAGCACCCCTCGAAGGGCAAACCTTCGAGAGACCCAGTACTTC. Its translation: CASTPRRANLRETQYF.

This clonotype was seen at least ten times. This chain uses TRBV5-5 with TRBJ2-5; D uncertain. Trimming shortened V by 1 base and J by 5 bases, and 6 bases separated the two germline ends. The CDR3 spans 12 residues. Germline V lookup: CDR1 SGHKS, CDR2 YYEKEE (reference sequence). This CDR3 is CASSLNGETQYF. The CDR3 DNA is TGTGCCAGCAGCTTGAATGGGGAGACCCAGTACTTC. Looking up the rest from reference TRBV5-5 and TRBJ2-5 gives the full variable domain: DAGVTQSPTHLIKTRGQQVTLRCSPISGHKSVSWYQQVLGQGPQFIFQYYEKEERGRGNFPDRFSARQFPNYSSELNVNALLLGDSALYLCASSLNGETQYFGPGTRLLVL.

At least ten counts were recorded for this clonotype. The chain uses TRBV28 and TRBJ2-1, with 16 nucleotides matching TRBD2. Germline CDR1 reads MDHEN; CDR2 reads SYDVKM. CDR3 length: 16 amino acids. The V and J ends lost 5 bases and 8 bases, in that order; junction bases with no gene match: 6. CDR3 loop: CASSVGLAGGPDEQFF. The CDR3 region has the DNA TGTGCCAGCAGTGTGGGACTAGCGGGAGGGCCGGATGAGCAGTTCTTC. Full variable domain (rest looked up from reference TRBV28 and TRBJ2-1): DVKVTQSSRYLVKRTGEKVFLECVQDMDHENMFWYRQDPGLGLRLIYFSYDVKMKEKGDIPEGYSVSREKKERFSLILESASTNQTSMYLCASSVGLAGGPDEQFFGPGTRLTVL.

This clonotype was recorded many times. This chain uses TRBV5-1 with TRBJ1-1; 7 bases are a match to TRBD1. The CDR3 spans 14 residues. Germline-derived CDR1 and CDR2 are SGHRS and YFSETQ. The junction had 5 bases not matched to a gene; V was cut back by 3 bases and J by 3 bases. This CDR3 is CASSSRDSYTEAFF. The CDR3 DNA reads TGCGCCAGCAGCTCGCGGGACAGCTACACTGAAGCTTTCTTT.

CDR3 loop: CAWSGTGELFF. For the CDR3, the DNA is TGTGCCTGGAGTGGGACAGGGGAGCTGTTTTTT. The V call is TRBV30, the J call TRBJ2-2, with D tentatively TRBD1 (5 bases). The CDR3 is made up of 11 amino acids. Germline values: CDR1 GTSNPN, CDR2 SVGIG (reference sequence). Trimming cost V 1 base and J 8 bases, with 5 bases left between them.